This TCR beta chain was captured by sequencing in a study of blood T cell repertoires in COVID-19. Study at large: Spain, Italy and the United States supplied samples that represented acute and convalescent COVID-19. T cells, B-cell-depleted T cells, or PBMCs provided the cDNA or gDNA that served as material.

In the original workflow: Reference gene primers were amplified, and this amplification served to estimate nucleated cell counts. Data came from immunoSEQ multiplex PCR; TCRdb stores just in-frame clones and leaves some out. That table is the source of V, J and clone size, and D and trimming were worked out from the DNA. This table holds about 150,000 clones, around 84% found once. Unmatched junction bases numbered 6, after V lost 2 bases and J lost 6 bases. Germline V lookup: CDR1 LGHDT, CDR2 YNNKEL (reference sequence). There are 14 residues in the CDR3. The TCR sequence derives from a man aged 80 or over with acute or convalescent COVID-19. V gene TRBV3-1 (or the pseudogene TRBV3-2) combines with J gene TRBJ1-2, with TRBD1 identical over 7 bases. What was sequenced was peripheral blood. As DNA, the CDR3 is TGTGCCAGCAGCCAACAGGCAGGGGGGAATGGCTACACCTTC. This codes for CASSQQAGGNGYTF.